Listed below are T cell receptor beta chains from one sample, sequenced in a study of beta chain features in type 1 diabetes. This table comes from immunoSEQ multiplex PCR, and its TCRdb copy is limited to in-frame clones, with some not included. Here the sample spans 810,000 or so clones, roughly 15% being singletons. The sequenced material came from naive CD4+ T cells from blood. These receptors all stem from a young woman in good health. Each CDR3 is given with its conserved first and last residue. The D gene is left open where the match is weak.

D	J	V	CDR3
NA	TRBJ2-3	TRBV28	CASSLTPQGTTDTQYF
TRBD2	TRBJ2-1	TRBV19	CASSQVSGSLYNEQFF
TRBD2	TRBJ2-1	TRBV5-4	CASSLGLAGGSAEQFF
NA	TRBJ2-7	TRBV9	CASSVEVGEQYF
NA	TRBJ2-3	TRBV21-1	CASSSPPGQGVPDTQYF
TRBD1	TRBJ1-2	TRBV27	CASARDRAYGYTF
TRBD1	TRBJ2-2	TRBV18	CASSPRQGRVDTGELFF
NA	TRBJ1-1	TRBV27	CASSLKPGHNTEAFF
TRBD2	TRBJ2-3	TRBV28	CASSSSTSGRAADTQYF
TRBD1	TRBJ2-6	TRBV5-5	CASSSRGSSSGANVLTF
NA	TRBJ1-1	TRBV5-4	CASSPVTGNTEAFF
NA	TRBJ2-5	TRBV2	CASRDPGLKTQYF
NA	TRBJ1-1	TRBV18	CATRPPQGIVEAFF
NA	TRBJ1-4	TRBV27	CASSLPGLQKLFF
NA	TRBJ2-7	TRBV28	CASSLSGQGGGEQYF
NA	TRBJ1-1	TRBV5-4	CASSPWGLPNTEAFF
NA	TRBJ2-5	TRBV7-9	CASSLGGGQETQYF
NA	TRBJ1-5	TRBV19	CASSLRDGLPQHF
NA	TRBJ1-3	TRBV7-2	CASSLKYSGNTIYF
TRBD1	TRBJ1-2	TRBV27	CASSRRDRGAYGYTF
NA	TRBJ1-5	TRBV6-1	CASSEVWRESQPQHF
NA	TRBJ2-3	TRBV13	CASNIVGGIGNTDTQYF
TRBD1	TRBJ1-2	TRBV6-5	CASSYTGADNYGYTF
NA	TRBJ2-5	TRBV7-2	CASSLAREQTQYF
NA	TRBJ1-4	TRBV28	CASRRSTNEKLFF
NA	TRBJ2-7	TRBV6-5	CASTRVGPVGYEQYF
NA	TRBJ2-7	TRBV19	CASNHGDTYEQYF